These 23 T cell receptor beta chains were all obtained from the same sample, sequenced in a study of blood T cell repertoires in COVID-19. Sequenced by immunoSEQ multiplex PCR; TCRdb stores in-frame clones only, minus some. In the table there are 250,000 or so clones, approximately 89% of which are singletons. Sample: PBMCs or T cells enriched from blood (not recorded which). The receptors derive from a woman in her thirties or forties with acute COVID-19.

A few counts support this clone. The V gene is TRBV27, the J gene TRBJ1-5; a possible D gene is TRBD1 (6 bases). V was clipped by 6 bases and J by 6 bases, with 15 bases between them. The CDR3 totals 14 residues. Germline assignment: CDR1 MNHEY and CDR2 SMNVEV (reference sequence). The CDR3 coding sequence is TGTGCCAGCAGCTTTGAACAGGGTGGTCAGCCCCAGCATTTT. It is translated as CASSFEQGGQPQHF.

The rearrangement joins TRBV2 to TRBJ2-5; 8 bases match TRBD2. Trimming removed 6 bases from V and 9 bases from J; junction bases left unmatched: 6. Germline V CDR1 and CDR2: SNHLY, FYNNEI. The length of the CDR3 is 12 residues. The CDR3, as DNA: TGTGCCAGCAGCGGGACTAGTTGGGCCCAGTACTTC. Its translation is CASSGTSWAQYF.

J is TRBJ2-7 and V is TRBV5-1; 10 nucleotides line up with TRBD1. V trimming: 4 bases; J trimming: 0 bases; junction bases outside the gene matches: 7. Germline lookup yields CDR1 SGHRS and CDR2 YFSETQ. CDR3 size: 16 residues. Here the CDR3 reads CASSGRDRGYSYEQYF. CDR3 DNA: TGCGCCAGCAGCGGCAGGGACAGGGGATACTCCTACGAGCAGTACTTC. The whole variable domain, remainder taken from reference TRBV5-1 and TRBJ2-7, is KAGVTQTPRYLIKTRGQQVTLSCSPISGHRSVSWYQQTPGQGLQFLFEYFSETQRNKGNFPGRFSGRQFSNSRSEMNVSTLELGDSALYLCASSGRDRGYSYEQYFGPGTRLTVT.

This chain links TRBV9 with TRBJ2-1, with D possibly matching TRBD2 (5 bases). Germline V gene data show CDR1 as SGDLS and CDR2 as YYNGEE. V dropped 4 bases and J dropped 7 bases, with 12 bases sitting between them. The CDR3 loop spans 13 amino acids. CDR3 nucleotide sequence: TGTGCCAGCAGCCCTTATACGGGGAATGAGCAGTTCTTC. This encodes CASSPYTGNEQFF.

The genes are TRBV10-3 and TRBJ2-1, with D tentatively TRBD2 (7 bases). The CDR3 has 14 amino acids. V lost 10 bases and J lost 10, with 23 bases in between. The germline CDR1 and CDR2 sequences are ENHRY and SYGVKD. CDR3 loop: CATLRGGGPAEQFF. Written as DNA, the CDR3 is TGTGCCACCCTGAGAGGGGGGGGTCCCGCCGAGCAGTTCTTC.

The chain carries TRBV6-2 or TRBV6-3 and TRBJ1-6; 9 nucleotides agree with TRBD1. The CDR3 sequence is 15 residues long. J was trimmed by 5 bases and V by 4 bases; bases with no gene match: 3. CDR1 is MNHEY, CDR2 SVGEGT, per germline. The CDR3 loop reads CASSWTGANNSPLHF. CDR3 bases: TGTGCCAGCAGTTGGACAGGGGCCAATAATTCACCCCTCCACTTT.

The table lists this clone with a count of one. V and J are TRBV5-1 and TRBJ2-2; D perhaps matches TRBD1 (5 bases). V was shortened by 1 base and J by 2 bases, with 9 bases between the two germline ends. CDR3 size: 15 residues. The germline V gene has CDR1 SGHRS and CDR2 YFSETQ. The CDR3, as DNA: TGCGCCAGCAGCTTGAGCAGGACAAACACCGGGGAGCTGTTTTTT. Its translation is CASSLSRTNTGELFF. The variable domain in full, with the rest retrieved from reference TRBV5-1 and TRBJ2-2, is KAGVTQTPRYLIKTRGQQVTLSCSPISGHRSVSWYQQTPGQGLQFLFEYFSETQRNKGNFPGRFSGRQFSNSRSEMNVSTLELGDSALYLCASSLSRTNTGELFFGEGSRLTVL.

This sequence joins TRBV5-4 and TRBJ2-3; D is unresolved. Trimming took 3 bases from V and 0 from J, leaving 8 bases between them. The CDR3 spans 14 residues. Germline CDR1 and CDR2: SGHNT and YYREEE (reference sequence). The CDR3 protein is CASSSPTSTDTQYF. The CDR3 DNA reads TGTGCCAGCAGCTCGCCTACTAGCACAGATACGCAGTATTTT.

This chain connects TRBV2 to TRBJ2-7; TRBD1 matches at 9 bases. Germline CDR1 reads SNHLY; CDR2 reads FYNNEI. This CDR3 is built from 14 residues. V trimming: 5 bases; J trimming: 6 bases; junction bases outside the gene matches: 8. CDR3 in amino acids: CASSNRGRFSEQYF. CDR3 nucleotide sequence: TGTGCCAGCAGTAACAGGGGGCGATTCTCCGAGCAGTACTTC.

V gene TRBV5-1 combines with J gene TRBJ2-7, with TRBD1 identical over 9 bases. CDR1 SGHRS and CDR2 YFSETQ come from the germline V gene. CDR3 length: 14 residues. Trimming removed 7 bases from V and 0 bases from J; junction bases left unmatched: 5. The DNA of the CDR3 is TGCGCCAGCGCCCCGGGACAGGGCTCCTACGAGCAGTACTTC. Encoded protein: CASAPGQGSYEQYF.

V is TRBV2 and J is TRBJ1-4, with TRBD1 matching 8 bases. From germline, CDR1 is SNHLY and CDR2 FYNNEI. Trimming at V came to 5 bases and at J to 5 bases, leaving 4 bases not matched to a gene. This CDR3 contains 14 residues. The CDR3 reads CASSRDRRNEKLFF. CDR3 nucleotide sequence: TGTGCCAGCAGTCGGGACAGGAGGAATGAAAAACTGTTTTTT.

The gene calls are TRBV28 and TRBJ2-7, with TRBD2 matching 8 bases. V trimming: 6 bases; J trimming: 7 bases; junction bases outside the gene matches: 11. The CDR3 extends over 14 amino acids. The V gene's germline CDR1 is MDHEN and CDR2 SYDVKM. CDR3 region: CASSLPGGRKEQYF. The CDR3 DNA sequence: TGTGCCAGCAGCCTCCCGGGGGGGCGTAAAGAGCAGTACTTC.

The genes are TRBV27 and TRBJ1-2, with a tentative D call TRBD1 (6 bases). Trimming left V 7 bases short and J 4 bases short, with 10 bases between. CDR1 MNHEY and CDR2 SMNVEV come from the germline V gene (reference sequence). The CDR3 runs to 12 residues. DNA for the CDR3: TGTGCCAGCAAAACAGGGACCTATGGCTACACCTTC. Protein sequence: CASKTGTYGYTF.

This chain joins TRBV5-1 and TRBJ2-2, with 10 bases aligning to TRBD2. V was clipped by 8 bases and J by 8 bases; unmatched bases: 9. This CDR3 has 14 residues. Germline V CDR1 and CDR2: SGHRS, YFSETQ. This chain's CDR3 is CASSQLAGIGELFF. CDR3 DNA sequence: TGCGCCAGTAGCCAACTAGCGGGGATTGGGGAGCTGTTTTTT. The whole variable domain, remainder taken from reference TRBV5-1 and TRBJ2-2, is KAGVTQTPRYLIKTRGQQVTLSCSPISGHRSVSWYQQTPGQGLQFLFEYFSETQRNKGNFPGRFSGRQFSNSRSEMNVSTLELGDSALYLCASSQLAGIGELFFGEGSRLTVL.

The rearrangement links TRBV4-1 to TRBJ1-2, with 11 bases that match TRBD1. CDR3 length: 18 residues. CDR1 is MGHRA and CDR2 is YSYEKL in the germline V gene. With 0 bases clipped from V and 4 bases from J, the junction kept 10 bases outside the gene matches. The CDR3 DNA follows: TGCGCCAGCAGCCAAGATGCAGAGCGGACAGGGGGCAGCTATGGCTACACCTTC. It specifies CASSQDAERTGGSYGYTF.

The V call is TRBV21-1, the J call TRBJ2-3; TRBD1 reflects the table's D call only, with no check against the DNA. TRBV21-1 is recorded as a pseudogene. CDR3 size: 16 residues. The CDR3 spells CASSKGQTASTDTQYF. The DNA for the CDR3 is TGTGCCAGCAGCAAGGGACAGACCGCTAGCACAGATACGCAGTATTTT.

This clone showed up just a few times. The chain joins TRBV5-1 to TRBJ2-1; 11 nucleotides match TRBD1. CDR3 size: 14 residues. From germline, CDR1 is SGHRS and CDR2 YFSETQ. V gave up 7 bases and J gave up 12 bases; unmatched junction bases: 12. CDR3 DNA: TGCGCCAGCTCCAGTATCCGGGACAGGGGGTGGCAGTTCTTC. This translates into CASSSIRDRGWQFF.

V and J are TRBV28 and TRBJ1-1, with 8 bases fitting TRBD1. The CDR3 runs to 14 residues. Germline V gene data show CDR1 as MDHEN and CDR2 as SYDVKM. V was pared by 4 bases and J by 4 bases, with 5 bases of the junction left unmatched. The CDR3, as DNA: TGTGCCAGCAGTTCCGGACAGGGCCGCACTGAAGCTTTCTTT. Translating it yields CASSSGQGRTEAFF.

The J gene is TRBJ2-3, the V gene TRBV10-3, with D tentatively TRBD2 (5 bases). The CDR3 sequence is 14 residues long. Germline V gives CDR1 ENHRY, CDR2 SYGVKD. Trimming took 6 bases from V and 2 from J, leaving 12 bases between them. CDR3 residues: CAIRGSTNTDTQYF. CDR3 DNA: TGTGCCATCAGAGGGAGCACGAACACAGATACGCAGTATTTT.

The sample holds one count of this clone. DNA for the CDR3: TGTGCCAGCAGCCAAGGGGCTAGCGGTTTTCTCGATGAGCAGTTCTTC. Residues: CASSQGASGFLDEQFF. This chain joins TRBV3-1 (or the pseudogene TRBV3-2) and TRBJ2-1, with TRBD2 matching over 7 bases. CDR1 is LGHDT and CDR2 is YNNKEL in the germline V gene (reference sequence). CDR3 length: 16 amino acids. Germline trimming cut 1 base from V and 8 bases from J; bases unmatched to any gene: 11.

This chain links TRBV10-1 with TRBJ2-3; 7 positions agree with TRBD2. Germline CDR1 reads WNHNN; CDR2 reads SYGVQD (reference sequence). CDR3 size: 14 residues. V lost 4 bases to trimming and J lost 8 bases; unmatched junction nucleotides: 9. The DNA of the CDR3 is TGCGCCAGCAGTGCCGACGGGACTAAGGTTACGCAGTATTTT. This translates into CASSADGTKVTQYF.

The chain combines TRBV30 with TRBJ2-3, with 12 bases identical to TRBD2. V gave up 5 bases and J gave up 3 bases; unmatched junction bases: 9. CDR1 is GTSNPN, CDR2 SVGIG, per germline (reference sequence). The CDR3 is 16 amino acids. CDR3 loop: CAWASGGASGTDTQYF. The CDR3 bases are TGTGCCTGGGCTAGCGGGGGGGCATCTGGTACAGATACGCAGTATTTT.

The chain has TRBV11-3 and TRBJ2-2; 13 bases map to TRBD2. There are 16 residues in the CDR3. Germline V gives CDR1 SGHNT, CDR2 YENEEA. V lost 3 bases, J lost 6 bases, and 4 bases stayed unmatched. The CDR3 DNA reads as TGTGCCAGCAGCTTCAGGACTAGCGGGAGATCCGGGGAGCTGTTTTTT. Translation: CASSFRTSGRSGELFF.